Below are 6 T cell receptor beta chains sequenced from a single sample in a study of OX40 agonist ivuxolimab in advanced cancers. Profiling relied on immunoSEQ multiplex PCR, and the TCRdb table lists in-frame clones only, not all of them. This sample has 65,000 to 95,000 clones; 90% to 95% occur once, and the top ten carry approximately 2.5%. Sequencing was performed on CD4+ or CD8+ T cells sorted from blood, taken in a trial of the OX40 agonist ivuxolimab. These receptors all come from an adult with an advanced solid tumor such as melanoma, head and neck, liver or kidney cancer.

V is TRBV7-2 and J is TRBJ2-1; 7 nucleotides match TRBD2. Trimming took 2 bases from V and 3 from J; bases not matched to a gene: 7. CDR1 and CDR2 (germline): SGHTA, FQGNSA. This CDR3 has 16 residues. The CDR3 coding sequence is TGTGCCAGCAGCTTACAGGCGGGAGCGAACTACAATGAGCAGTTCTTC. This sequence encodes CASSLQAGANYNEQFF. The entire variable domain, with the rest obtained from reference TRBV7-2 and TRBJ2-1, is as follows: GAGVSQSPSNKVTEKGKDVELRCDPISGHTALYWYRQSLGQGLEFLIYFQGNSAPDKSGLPSDRFSAERTGGSVSTLTIQRTQQEDSAVYLCASSLQAGANYNEQFFGPGTRLTVL.

The rearrangement joins TRBV7-9 to TRBJ2-5, with a tentative D call TRBD1 (6 bases). This CDR3 spans 15 amino acids. Germline-derived CDR1 and CDR2 are SEHNR and FQNEAQ (reference sequence). Between the trimmed V and J ends, which lost 3 bases and 1 base, there was a span of 12 bases. The CDR3 DNA reads as TGTGCCAGCAGCTTCGGCCTGGACAGCCAAGAGACCCAGTACTTC. This gives the protein CASSFGLDSQETQYF.

J is TRBJ1-4 and V is TRBV28, with D perhaps TRBD1 (6 bases). The V and J ends lost 3 bases and 7 bases respectively, with 15 bases between them. From germline, CDR1 is MDHEN and CDR2 SYDVKM. The CDR3 has 15 amino acids. The CDR3 region is CASSFSAGAGEKLFF. The CDR3 region has the DNA TGTGCCAGCAGTTTTTCCGCGGGGGCGGGTGAAAAACTGTTTTTT. Full variable domain (missing parts from reference TRBV28 and TRBJ1-4): DVKVTQSSRYLVKRTGEKVFLECVQDMDHENMFWYRQDPGLGLRLIYFSYDVKMKEKGDIPEGYSVSREKKERFSLILESASTNQTSMYLCASSFSAGAGEKLFFGSGTQLSVL.

The rearrangement joins TRBV19 to TRBJ1-3, with TRBD1 matching over 7 bases. The CDR3 contains 15 residues. With V trimmed by 4 bases and J by 0 bases, 3 bases remained unmatched. The germline gives CDR1 LNHDA, CDR2 SQIVND (reference sequence). CDR3 bases: TGTGCCAGTAGTACCCGGACAGGCTCTGGAAACACCATATATTTT. It specifies CASSTRTGSGNTIYF.

The chain uses TRBV5-1 and TRBJ2-1, with 10 bases that match TRBD2. Germline V gene data show CDR1 as SGHRS and CDR2 as YFSETQ. This CDR3 spans 15 amino acids. The J segment lost 3 bases and the V segment lost 0 bases, leaving 0 bases of the junction unmatched. The CDR3 nucleotides are TGCGCCAGCAGCTTGGGACTAGCGGGCTACAATGAGCAGTTCTTC. Translating gives CASSLGLAGYNEQFF.

The rearrangement links TRBV29-1 to TRBJ2-3; D gene ambiguous. Trimming cost V 3 bases and J 2 bases, with 6 bases left between them. Germline V lookup: CDR1 SQVTM, CDR2 ANQGSEA. This CDR3 region has 12 residues. CDR3 amino acids: CSVDFFTDTQYF. The CDR3 DNA is TGCAGCGTTGATTTCTTCACAGATACGCAGTATTTT.